Here is one T cell receptor (beta chain) with its context. As yet, its antigen is unknown. A read error may produce the germline difference seen at one junction end. This entry belongs to a study of T cell responses to AZD1222 COVID-19 vaccine. General observations from the study: Dominant CD4 TCR responses targeted spike regions 160-218 and 743-854. There were repertoire samples only from the period after the peak T cell response. At study baseline, merely over 5 AZD1222 recipients were seropositive.

This table comes from immunoSEQ multiplex PCR, and its TCRdb copy is limited to in-frame clones, with some not included. The data show approximately 70,000 clones, roughly 80% seen once. The CDR3 runs 15 residues. Germline CDR1 and CDR2: SEHNR and FQNEAQ (reference sequence). The sample consisted of peripheral blood, taken 28 days after the second AZD1222 dose. The chain is built from TRBV7-9 and TRBJ2-2, with 9 bases lining up with TRBD2. The sequence came from an adult who received the AZD1222 COVID-19 vaccine. The CDR3 nucleotides are TGTGCCAGCAGTTTAGCGGGAGTGAGAACCCGGGAGCTGTTTTTT. It specifies CASSLAGVRTRELFF. Full variable domain (rest looked up from reference TRBV7-9 and TRBJ2-2): DTGVSQNPRHKITKRGQNVTFRCDPISEHNRLYWYRQTLGQGPEFLTYFQNEAQLEKSRLLSDRFSAERPKGSFSTLEIQRTEQGDSAMYLCASSLAGVRTRELFFGEGSRLTVL.